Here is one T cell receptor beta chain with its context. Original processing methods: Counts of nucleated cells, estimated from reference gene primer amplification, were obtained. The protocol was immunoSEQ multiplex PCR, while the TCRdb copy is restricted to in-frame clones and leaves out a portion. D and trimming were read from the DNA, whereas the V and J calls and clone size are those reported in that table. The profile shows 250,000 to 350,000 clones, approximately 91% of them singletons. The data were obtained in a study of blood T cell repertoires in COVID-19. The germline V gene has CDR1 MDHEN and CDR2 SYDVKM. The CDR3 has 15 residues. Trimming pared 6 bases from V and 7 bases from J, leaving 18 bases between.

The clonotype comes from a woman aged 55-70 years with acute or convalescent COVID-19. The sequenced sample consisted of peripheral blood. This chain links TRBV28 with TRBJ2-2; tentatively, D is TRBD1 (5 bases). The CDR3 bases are TGTGCCAGCAGCCCGCAGGTGGGGCTCGGCGGGGAGCTGTTTTTT. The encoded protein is CASSPQVGLGGELFF. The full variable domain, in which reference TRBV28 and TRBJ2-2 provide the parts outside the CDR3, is DVKVTQSSRYLVKRTGEKVFLECVQDMDHENMFWYRQDPGLGLRLIYFSYDVKMKEKGDIPEGYSVSREKKERFSLILESASTNQTSMYLCASSPQVGLGGELFFGEGSRLTVL.